Listed here are 20 T cell receptor beta chains from one sample, sequenced in a study of shared clonotypes between healthy human individuals. Repertoires were generated with immunoSEQ multiplex PCR, while TCRdb's copy carries only in-frame clones and drops some. Of roughly 2.2 million clones listed, 85% to 95% are singletons. The sequenced sample was naive CD4+ T cells from PBMCs. Regarding subset: CD45RA+ positively selected. The receptors were sampled from a man aged 18 to 29 in good health. Some clones in this sample may be carry-over from other donors' samples.

Here the CDR3 DNA reads TGTGCCAGCTCACCTCGGGTCAACAACTACAATGAGCAGTTCTTC. The encoded protein is CASSPRVNNYNEQFF. J is TRBJ2-1 and V is TRBV18; no firm D call. Per the germline V gene, CDR1 is KGHSH and CDR2 is LQKENI. The CDR3 covers 15 residues. V lost 3 bases to trimming and J lost 3 bases, with 12 bases between them.

Details on this clone: At the DNA level, this CDR3 is encoded by other sequences in the same sample as well. The genes are TRBV7-2 and TRBJ1-4; no clear D. The CDR3 is made up of 13 amino acids. The V and J ends lost 1 base and 8 bases respectively, with 8 bases between them. Germline CDR1 reads SGHTA; CDR2 reads FQGNSA. This CDR3 is CASSLVTREKLFF. For the CDR3, the DNA is TGTGCCAGCAGCTTAGTAACCAGGGAAAAACTGTTTTTT.

V and J are TRBV5-4 and TRBJ2-2; D is ambiguous. This CDR3 spans 16 amino acids. Trimming removed 1 base from V and 1 base from J, with 11 bases in between. Germline loops: CDR1 SGHNT, CDR2 YYREEE (reference sequence). The CDR3 region is CASSLFFSQNTGELFF. The CDR3 DNA reads as TGTGCCAGCAGCTTGTTTTTTTCCCAGAACACCGGGGAGCTGTTTTTT. The entire variable domain, with the rest obtained from reference TRBV5-4 and TRBJ2-2, is as follows: ETGVTQSPTHLIKTRGQQVTLRCSSQSGHNTVSWYQQALGQGPQFIFQYYREEENGRGNFPPRFSGLQFPNYSSELNVNALELDDSALYLCASSLFFSQNTGELFFGEGSRLTVL.

V usage is TRBV2 and J usage is TRBJ1-1; maybe TRBD1 (5 bases). V dropped 5 bases and J dropped 4 bases, with 14 bases sitting between them. Germline V lookup: CDR1 SNHLY, CDR2 FYNNEI. CDR3 length: 14 amino acids. CDR3 in amino acids: CASSRDAGGTEAFF. CDR3 bases: TGTGCCAGCAGTCGGGACGCCGGTGGCACTGAAGCTTTCTTT.

The V call is TRBV5-1, the J call TRBJ2-7; TRBD2 is a possible D gene (6 bases). Trimming pared 1 base from V and 0 bases from J, leaving 11 bases between. This CDR3 contains 15 residues. Germline CDR1 SGHRS, CDR2 YFSETQ. CDR3 loop: CASSLTGGFSYEQYF. The CDR3 DNA reads as TGCGCCAGCAGCTTGACTGGGGGGTTCTCCTACGAGCAGTACTTC.

The chain is built from TRBV7-2 and TRBJ2-7; TRBD1 matches at 9 bases. Trimming took 2 bases from V and 2 from J; bases not matched to a gene: 4. Germline lookup yields CDR1 SGHTA and CDR2 FQGNSA. CDR3 size: 15 residues. The CDR3 is CASSLYGTGPYEQYF. The CDR3 DNA reads as TGTGCCAGCAGCTTATATGGGACAGGGCCCTACGAGCAGTACTTC.

The chain couples TRBV7-9 to TRBJ2-7, with 7 bases aligning to TRBD2. Germline-derived CDR1 and CDR2 are SEHNR and FQNEAQ (reference sequence). This CDR3 comprises 16 residues. V was clipped by 0 bases and J by 3 bases; unmatched bases: 8. The CDR3 nucleotides read TGTGCCAGCAGCTTAGCTAGGGCGCTAGCGGACTACGAGCAGTACTTC. Its protein product is CASSLARALADYEQYF. The full variable domain, completed using reference TRBV7-9 and TRBJ2-7, is DTGVSQNPRHKITKRGQNVTFRCDPISEHNRLYWYRQTLGQGPEFLTYFQNEAQLEKSRLLSDRFSAERPKGSFSTLEIQRTEQGDSAMYLCASSLARALADYEQYFGPGTRLTVT.

The rearrangement uses TRBV5-1 and TRBJ2-1; D is ambiguous. The CDR3 length is 16 residues. CDR1 is SGHRS, CDR2 YFSETQ, per germline. V lost 0 bases and J 3 bases, leaving 13 bases between the germline ends. The CDR3 spells CASSLVPTALYNEQFF. The CDR3 coding sequence is TGCGCCAGCAGCTTGGTACCCACCGCCCTCTACAATGAGCAGTTCTTC.

This rearrangement joins TRBV7-4 to TRBJ2-1; 8 positions match TRBD1. The CDR3 is made up of 16 amino acids. The germline V gene has CDR1 SGHVT and CDR2 SQSDAQ. J gave up 3 bases and V 2 bases, and 6 bases lay outside the gene matches. The DNA for the CDR3 is TGTGCCAGCAGCTTAAGGCCGGGACAGGACTACAATGAGCAGTTCTTC. Amino acids: CASSLRPGQDYNEQFF.

As to this clone: Within the sample, other DNA sequences also encode this same CDR3. The chain employs TRBV2 and TRBJ1-5, with D uncertain. The V gene lost 7 bases and the J gene lost 0 bases, with 7 bases spanning the gap. This CDR3 is 13 amino acids long. Germline values: CDR1 SNHLY, CDR2 FYNNEI. The CDR3: CASKRDSNQPQHF. DNA for the CDR3: TGTGCCAGCAAACGGGATAGCAATCAGCCCCAGCATTTT.

The chain recombines TRBV9 with TRBJ1-3; D is ambiguous. This CDR3 is 16 amino acids long. The germline CDR1 and CDR2 sequences are SGDLS and YYNGEE. Trimming cost V 3 bases and J 0 bases, with 13 bases left between them. The CDR3 here is CASSETPTHSGNTIYF. In DNA form, the CDR3 reads TGTGCCAGCAGCGAGACCCCAACACACTCTGGAAACACCATATATTTT.

V usage is TRBV4-1 and J usage is TRBJ1-2, with D unclear. V dropped 4 bases and J dropped 4 bases, with 13 bases sitting between them. CDR1 MGHRA and CDR2 YSYEKL come from the germline V gene. This CDR3 has 14 residues. The CDR3 loop is CASSPLEASYGYTF. The DNA of the CDR3 is TGCGCCAGCAGCCCATTGGAGGCAAGCTATGGCTACACCTTC.

The rearrangement links TRBV7-9 to TRBJ2-1; D call uncertain. Trimming took 5 bases from V and 0 from J, leaving 14 bases between them. The CDR3 loop spans 16 amino acids. The V gene's germline CDR1 is SEHNR and CDR2 FQNEAQ (reference sequence). The CDR3 sequence is CASSPQTRSSYNEQFF. CDR3 nucleotides: TGTGCCAGCAGCCCCCAGACCAGAAGCTCCTACAATGAGCAGTTCTTC.

V gene TRBV9 combines with J gene TRBJ1-2; TRBD1 matches at 7 bases. In germline, CDR1 is SGDLS, CDR2 YYNGEE. V was clipped by 4 bases and J by 0 bases; unmatched bases: 3. This CDR3 contains 14 residues. This CDR3 is CASSPTGTNYGYTF. The CDR3 DNA is TGTGCCAGCAGCCCGACAGGGACTAACTATGGCTACACCTTC.

This chain links TRBV14 with TRBJ2-6, with unresolved D. The CDR3 is 15 amino acids. CDR1 and CDR2 (germline): SGHDN, FVKESK. Trimming cost V 4 bases and J 0 bases, with 7 bases left between them. CDR3 DNA: TGTGCCAGCAGCCGGACGCTCTCTGGGGCCAACGTCCTGACTTTC. This codes for CASSRTLSGANVLTF.

The chain is built from TRBV4-1 and TRBJ2-3; D gene ambiguous. V was pared by 1 base and J by 11 bases, with 13 bases between. Germline lookup yields CDR1 MGHRA and CDR2 YSYEKL. This CDR3 region has 13 residues. CDR3 region: CASSQARLTVQYF. The CDR3 nucleotides are TGCGCCAGCAGCCAAGCAAGATTGACCGTGCAGTATTTT.

This clone occurred once. This chain uses TRBV5-6 with TRBJ1-2, with no clear D. The ends were cut back, 0 bases at V and 5 bases at J, with 8 bases in the middle. Germline CDR1 is SGHDT and CDR2 is YYEEEE. The CDR3 sequence is 13 residues long. Here the CDR3 DNA reads TGTGCCAGCAGCTTGGGTAAGGAGTATGGCTACACCTTC. It codes for CASSLGKEYGYTF.

This clone was detected once. The chain combines TRBV18 with TRBJ2-7, with 10 bases aligning to TRBD1. The CDR3 is 14 amino acids. The junction had 6 bases not matched to a gene; V was cut back by 5 bases and J by 5 bases. CDR1 is KGHSH and CDR2 is LQKENI in the germline V gene. The CDR3, as DNA: TGTGCCAGCTCAGTGACCGGGACAGGGGACGAGCAGTACTTC. This encodes CASSVTGTGDEQYF.

The chain links TRBV9 to TRBJ2-2; 8 nucleotides match TRBD2. The CDR3 covers 16 residues. Germline lookup yields CDR1 SGDLS and CDR2 YYNGEE. With V trimmed by 3 bases and J by 4 bases, 8 bases remained unmatched. In DNA form, the CDR3 reads TGTGCCAGCAGCGGAAGCGGGAGAGGGGGCACCGGGGAGCTGTTTTTT. Protein sequence: CASSGSGRGGTGELFF.

The rearrangement joins TRBV11-2 to TRBJ2-1, with D uncertain. V was trimmed by 3 bases and J by 0 bases, leaving 12 bases between them. Germline assignment: CDR1 SGHAT and CDR2 FQNNGV. This CDR3 has 16 residues. The CDR3 loop is CASSLFSVSSYNEQFF. In DNA form, the CDR3 reads TGTGCCAGCAGCTTGTTTTCGGTTAGCTCCTACAATGAGCAGTTCTTC.